This is a list of T cell receptor beta chains from one sample in a study of T cells in localized non-small cell lung cancer. Generated by immunoSEQ multiplex PCR, the TCRdb table keeps only in-frame clones and is missing some. Among about 21,000 clones listed, around nine tenths were seen once. The sequences come from PBMCs, collected before any cancer treatment. These receptors all stem from a man aged 40 to 70 with stage II squamous cell lung carcinoma. Both conserved end residues are trimmed from each CDR3. The D gene is left open where the match is weak. Some rows mark clone size as missing; the rest say once, few, many or name a class of expanded clone.

NA,NA,TRBV5-1,ASRPGTTDTQY
NA,TRBD1,TRBV5-8,ASSWAGGAFQPQH
NA,NA,TRBV7-2,ASSPRPQPYEQY
NA,NA,TRBV29-1,SVERLADWNEQF
NA,NA,TRBV7-9,ASSFNGGNEQF
NA,NA,TRBV11-2,ASSQDYSYEQY
NA,TRBD1,TRBV2,ASGDRGRGETQY
NA,NA,TRBV29-1,SVVAYGNTIY
NA,TRBD1,TRBV2,ASSGTGERGYGYT
NA,NA,TRBV19,ASSSGTTPGHEQC
NA,TRBD2,TRBV2,ASSAGTSGKVSYEQY
NA,TRBD2,TRBV15,ATSNGGGAHNEQF
once,TRBD2,TRBV2,ASSETSGSSWETQY
NA,NA,TRBV10-1,ASSAYPPRGKGRANEKLF
NA,TRBD2,TRBV7-9,ASSAAGVSDTQY
NA,NA,TRBV10-3,AISSGALAKNIQY
NA,NA,TRBV2,ASRQDSPPLH
NA,NA,TRBV7-3,ASSLGGDNTGELF
NA,NA,TRBV5-6,ASSTDKMIRDGYT
once,TRBD1,TRBV5-1,ASSLGGQSLNEKLF
NA,TRBD2,TRBV5-1,ASSLAGLAGVIDTQY
NA,NA,TRBV19,ASSTGTGYGTGELF
NA,TRBD1,TRBV4-1,ASSQDPLRGPYNEQF
NA,NA,TRBV11-2,ASSRGAFYMDNQPQH
NA,TRBD1,TRBV7-2,ASSSRQGNGELF
NA,TRBD2,TRBV30,AWNLRGGPDTQY
NA,NA,TRBV6-6,ATGRETQY
medium-sized,NA,TRBV11-2,ASSLVSGWMDEQY
NA,NA,TRBV21-1,ASSRAGRRDNEQF
NA,NA,TRBV19,ASSWVFQPQH
NA,TRBD1,TRBV28,ASSPAGGEQF
NA,NA,TRBV19,ASSVSGTSTDTQY
NA,NA,TRBV18,ASSPDDGQY
NA,NA,TRBV4-1,ASSPMGLDSYYGYT
NA,NA,TRBV11-2,ASSLGLKAF
NA,NA,TRBV11-3,ASSLDGDTQY
NA,TRBD1,TRBV6-6,ASTLTGDTEAF
NA,TRBD2,TRBV2,ASNQRGGSYNEQF
NA,NA,TRBV2,ARGNRVTYNEQF
once,TRBD2,TRBV27,APSGSHTDTQY
NA,NA,TRBV2,ASSENPSIDTQY
NA,NA,TRBV6-6,ASTAGSSYEQY
NA,TRBD1,TRBV7-6,ASSPDRGRFYEQY
NA,NA,TRBV28,ASSLEYEQY
once,NA,TRBV18,ASSPAGGLNTGELF
NA,NA,TRBV15,ATSRDLDREETQY
NA,TRBD1,TRBV6-5,ASSYSTGYGYT
NA,TRBD2,TRBV6-4,ASSPSGGIYEQY
few,TRBD1,TRBV5-1,ASSLGQGAYNEQF
NA,NA,TRBV7-6,ASSLTGHTGELF
NA,NA,TRBV6-5,ASSYSVWDASPLH
NA,NA,TRBV7-9,ASSFDGEAF
once,NA,TRBV6-5,ASSWGNTEAF
NA,TRBD2,TRBV7-9,ASSSPGGQETQY
NA,TRBD1,TRBV19,ASSVRTGGSLNIQY
NA,TRBD1,TRBV10-2,ASSTGGSRTGNTIY
NA,NA,TRBV5-1,ASSLGTTSYEQY
NA,TRBD2,TRBV7-2,ASSLGGGRAPNEQF
NA,TRBD2,TRBV7-3,ASSFGTSGTDTQY
NA,NA,TRBV27,ASSLSPLGGANEQF